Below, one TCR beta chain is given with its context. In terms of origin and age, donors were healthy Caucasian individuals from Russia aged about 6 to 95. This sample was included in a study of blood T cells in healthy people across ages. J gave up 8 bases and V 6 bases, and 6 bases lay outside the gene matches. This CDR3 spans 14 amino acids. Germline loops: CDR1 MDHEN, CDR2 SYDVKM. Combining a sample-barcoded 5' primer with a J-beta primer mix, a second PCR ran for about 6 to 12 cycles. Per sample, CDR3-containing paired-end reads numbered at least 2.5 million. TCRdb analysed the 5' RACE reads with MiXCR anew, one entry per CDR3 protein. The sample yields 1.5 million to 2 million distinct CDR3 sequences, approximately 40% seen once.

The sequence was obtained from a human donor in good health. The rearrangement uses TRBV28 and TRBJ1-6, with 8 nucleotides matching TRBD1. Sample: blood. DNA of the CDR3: TGTGCCAGCAGACCAGACAGGGGACATTCACCCCTCCACTTT. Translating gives CASRPDRGHSPLHF.